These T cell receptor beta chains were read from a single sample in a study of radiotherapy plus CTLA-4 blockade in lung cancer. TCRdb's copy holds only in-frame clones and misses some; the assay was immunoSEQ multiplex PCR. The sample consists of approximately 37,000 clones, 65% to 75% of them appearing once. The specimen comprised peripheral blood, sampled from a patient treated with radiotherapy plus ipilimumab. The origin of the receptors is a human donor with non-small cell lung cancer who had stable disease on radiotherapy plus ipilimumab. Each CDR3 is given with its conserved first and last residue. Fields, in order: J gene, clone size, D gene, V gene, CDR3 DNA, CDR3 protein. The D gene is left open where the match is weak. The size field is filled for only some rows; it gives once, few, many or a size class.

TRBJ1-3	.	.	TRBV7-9	TGTGCCAGCAGCTCAAACTCCGGAAACACCATATATTTT	CASSSNSGNTIYF
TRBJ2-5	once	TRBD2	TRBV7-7	TGTGCCAGCAGCTTAGGCGGGGGGGCTAAAGAGACCCAGTACTTC	CASSLGGGAKETQYF
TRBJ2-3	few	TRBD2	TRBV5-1	TGCGCCAGCAGCTTGGCCGGGGGGGCTAGCACAGATACGCAGTATTTT	CASSLAGGASTDTQYF
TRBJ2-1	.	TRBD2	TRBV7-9	TGTGCCAGCAGCTCTCTGCTAGCGGGGGACAATGAGCAGTTCTTC	CASSSLLAGDNEQFF
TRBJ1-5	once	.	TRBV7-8	TGTGCCAGCAGCTTAGTAAATCAGCCCCAGCATTTT	CASSLVNQPQHF
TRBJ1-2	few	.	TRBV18	TGTGCCAGCTCACCCGGCGGGACGGCGAATGGCTACACCTTC	CASSPGGTANGYTF
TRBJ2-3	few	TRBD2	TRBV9	TGTGCCAGCAGCGTAGCTGCGGGAGGGAGCCCTTATACGCAGTATTTT	CASSVAAGGSPYTQYF
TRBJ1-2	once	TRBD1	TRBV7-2	TGTGCCAGCAGCCAGCGGACAGGGCCCTATGGCTACACCTTC	CASSQRTGPYGYTF
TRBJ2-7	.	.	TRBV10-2	TGCGCCAGCAGGGAGGGGACAGCGGCCTCCTACGAGCAGTACTTC	CASREGTAASYEQYF
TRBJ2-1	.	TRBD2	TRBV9	TGTGCCAGCAGCCCAAGCGGGGGGTCCTACAATGAGCAGTTCTTC	CASSPSGGSYNEQFF
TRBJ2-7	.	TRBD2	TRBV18	TGTGCCAGCTCACCCTATAGCGGGGGGGCCTACGAGCAGTACTTC	CASSPYSGGAYEQYF
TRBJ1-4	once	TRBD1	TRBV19	TGTGCCAGTAGCCCACGGGGGACAGGCGGGGAAAAACTGTTTTTT	CASSPRGTGGEKLFF
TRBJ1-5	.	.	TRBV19	TGTGCCAGTAGTTCTGGAGGGCAGCCCCAGCATTTT	CASSSGGQPQHF
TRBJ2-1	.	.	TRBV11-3	TGTGCCAGCAGCTTAGGGCGGTTGAATGAGCAGTTCTTC	CASSLGRLNEQFF
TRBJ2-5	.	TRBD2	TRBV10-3	TGTGCCATCAGAGAACTAGCGATGGAGACCCAGTACTTC	CAIRELAMETQYF
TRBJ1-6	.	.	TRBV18	TGTGCCAGCTCACCGGACCAAAGCGGTTATTCACCCCTCCACTTT	CASSPDQSGYSPLHF
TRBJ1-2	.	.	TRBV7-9	TGTGCCAGCAGCTTAGTAGAGGTCAACCCCTTCTATGGCTACACCTTC	CASSLVEVNPFYGYTF